Below, 31 T cell receptor beta chains from the same sample are listed, as sequenced in a study of blood T cells in healthy people across ages. Sample-barcoded 5' priming and a J-beta primer mix drove a second PCR of roughly 6 to 12 cycles. TCRdb processed the 5' RACE reads anew with MiXCR; each CDR3 protein has one entry. The table records over 600,000 distinct CDR3 sequences, 40% to 50% of them present only once. The sequenced material came from blood. These receptor sequences come from a man older than 75 in good health.

The chain employs TRBV30 and TRBJ2-6; no clear D. Per germline, CDR1 GTSNPN and CDR2 SVGIG (reference sequence). There are 14 residues in the CDR3. V lost 0 bases to trimming and J lost 2 bases, with 5 bases between them. The DNA of the CDR3 is TGTGCCTGGAGTGTTGGGGCTGGGGCCAACGTCCTGACTTTC. It codes for CAWSVGAGANVLTF.

This rearrangement joins TRBV11-2 to TRBJ2-3; 7 nucleotides line up with TRBD1. V shed 3 bases and J 7 bases; nucleotides not matched to a gene: 13. CDR1 and CDR2 from the germline V gene are SGHAT and FQNNGV. The CDR3 consists of 16 residues. This CDR3 reads CASSFTSGTARNTQYF. As DNA, the CDR3 is TGTGCCAGCAGCTTTACCTCCGGGACAGCTAGGAATACGCAGTATTTT.

The chain employs TRBV5-1 and TRBJ1-5; TRBD1 is a possible D gene (6 bases). Trimming took 0 bases from V and 1 from J, leaving 11 bases between them. The CDR3 extends over 16 amino acids. Germline lookup yields CDR1 SGHRS and CDR2 YFSETQ. CDR3 loop: CASSLGDQGSNQPQHF. The CDR3, as DNA: TGCGCCAGCAGCTTGGGAGATCAGGGGAGCAATCAGCCCCAGCATTTT.

The sample holds many counts of this clonotype. J is TRBJ2-5 and V is TRBV4-2; D remains ambiguous. V was shortened by 0 bases and J by 4 bases, with 12 bases between the two germline ends. The CDR3 extends over 15 amino acids. Per germline, CDR1 LGHNA and CDR2 YNFKEQ. The CDR3 loop reads CASSQDKGTGETQYF. DNA of the CDR3: TGTGCCAGCAGCCAAGATAAGGGTACGGGAGAGACCCAGTACTTC.

The J gene is TRBJ2-3, the V gene TRBV5-6, with 11 bases identical to TRBD2. This CDR3 is 17 amino acids long. Germline V CDR1 and CDR2: SGHDT, YYEEEE. The V gene end was trimmed by 4 bases and the J gene end by 6 bases; junction bases not matched to a gene: 13. DNA of the CDR3: TGTGCCAGCAGCGCCGGGACTAGCGGCCCTAGGAGGGATACGCAGTATTTT. It codes for CASSAGTSGPRRDTQYF.

CDR3 region: CASRNVAGRTGELFF. The CDR3 DNA reads TGTGCCAGCAGAAACGTGGCAGGGCGGACCGGGGAGCTGTTTTTT. This sequence joins TRBV6-5 and TRBJ2-2; D is perhaps TRBD1 (5 bases). There are 15 residues in the CDR3. Germline CDR1 and CDR2: MNHEY and SVGAGI. V lost 6 bases to trimming and J lost 5 bases, with 16 bases between them.

This chain connects TRBV20-1 to TRBJ2-3, with 10 bases identical to TRBD2. With 5 bases clipped from V and 6 bases from J, the junction kept 11 bases outside the gene matches. Germline CDR1 DFQATT, CDR2 SNEGSKA (reference sequence). The CDR3 spans 15 residues. CDR3 sequence (DNA): TGCAGTGCTGGTTGGGCTAGCGGGAGAGCGGATACGCAGTATTTT. It codes for CSAGWASGRADTQYF.

This chain joins TRBV30 and TRBJ2-7, with a weak D call TRBD1 (6 bases). Germline V gene sequence: CDR1 GTSNPN, CDR2 SVGIG (reference sequence). The CDR3 runs 15 residues. V lost 4 bases, J lost 9 bases, and 25 bases lay in between. The CDR3 spells CAWKVGTLGLSGQYF. The CDR3 nucleotides read TGTGCCTGGAAAGTGGGGACATTAGGCCTGTCGGGGCAGTACTTC.

This clonotype was observed a single time. Mismatch with germline at one junction end may stem from a read error. The J gene is TRBJ2-3, the V gene TRBV11-2; 7 bases line up with TRBD2. Germline V gives CDR1 SGHAT, CDR2 FQNNGV. The CDR3 totals 17 residues. In DNA form, the CDR3 reads TGTGCCGGCAGCTTAAGTGCTAGCGGACCTAGCACAGATACGCAGTATTTT. It translates to CAGSLSASGPSTDTQYF.

In its sample, this clonotype was seen a few times. The rearrangement joins TRBV12-3 or TRBV12-4 to TRBJ2-7; D is uncertain. The CDR3 runs to 14 residues. Trimming stripped 3 bases from V and 0 bases from J, with 9 bases between. The DNA of the CDR3 is TGTGCCAGCAGTTTTCGGGTGTACTCCTACGAGCAGTACTTC. Amino acids: CASSFRVYSYEQYF.

The V call is TRBV7-2, the J call TRBJ1-2, with D possibly matching TRBD1 (5 bases). V gave up 0 bases and J gave up 4 bases, with 12 bases separating them. The CDR3 length is 15 residues. Germline V gene data show CDR1 as SGHTA and CDR2 as FQGNSA. CDR3 protein: CASSLAPRVTYGYTF. The CDR3 nucleotides are TGTGCCAGCAGCTTAGCTCCCAGGGTCACCTATGGCTACACCTTC.

This clonotype has just a few counts. This sequence joins TRBV6-2 or TRBV6-3 and TRBJ1-4; a possible D gene is TRBD1 (5 bases). Deletions cut 2 bases from V and 2 bases from J, with 12 bases between. The V gene's germline CDR1 is MNHEY and CDR2 SVGEGT. This CDR3 comprises 16 residues. CDR3 sequence reads: CASSYGPGLTNEKLFF. In nucleotides, the CDR3 is TGTGCCAGCAGTTACGGTCCGGGACTGACTAATGAAAAACTGTTTTTT.

V is TRBV9 and J is TRBJ2-1, with D possibly being TRBD2 (5 bases). The CDR3 has 16 amino acids. Germline CDR1 and CDR2: SGDLS and YYNGEE. V shed 0 bases and J shed 5 bases, with 15 bases lying between them. As DNA, the CDR3 is TGTGCCAGCAGCGTAGGTGCGGGTAGCTCGAACAATGAGCAGTTCTTC. This sequence encodes CASSVGAGSSNNEQFF.

The rearrangement links TRBV6-6 to TRBJ1-4; 10 nucleotides match TRBD1. In germline, CDR1 is MNHNY, CDR2 SVGAGI (reference sequence). V was clipped by 2 bases and J by 7 bases; unmatched bases: 4. CDR3 length: 15 residues. The CDR3 reads CASSYGTGAPEKLFF. As DNA, the CDR3 is TGTGCCAGCAGTTACGGGACAGGGGCACCTGAAAAACTGTTTTTT.

This clonotype was seen only a few times. The V and J genes are TRBV7-9 and TRBJ2-1; D call uncertain. The CDR3 runs 11 residues. V was shortened by 3 bases and J by 10 bases, with 7 bases between the two germline ends. CDR1 and CDR2 from the germline V gene are SEHNR and FQNEAQ (reference sequence). CDR3 nucleotide sequence: TGTGCCAGCAGCTTCCAGCGCGAGCAGTTCTTC. Translated: CASSFQREQFF.

The V and J genes are TRBV6-1 and TRBJ2-3, with D possibly TRBD2 on 5 matching bases. The CDR3 runs to 15 residues. V was shortened by 7 bases and J by 2 bases, with 16 bases between the two germline ends. Germline-derived CDR1 and CDR2 are MNHNS and SASEGT. In nucleotides, the CDR3 is TGTGCCAGCAATCAGGTGGCGGGCCCCACAGATACGCAGTATTTT. The encoded protein is CASNQVAGPTDTQYF.

This chain connects TRBV3-1 to TRBJ1-2; 8 bases match TRBD1. Germline assignment: CDR1 LGHDT and CDR2 YNNKEL (reference sequence). Trimming cost V 5 bases and J 3 bases; bases outside gene matches: 8. The CDR3 is made up of 15 amino acids. This chain's CDR3 is CASSNGDRGDYGYTF. DNA for the CDR3: TGTGCCAGCAGCAATGGAGACAGGGGAGACTATGGCTACACCTTC.

The chain employs TRBV7-2 and TRBJ2-5; D is unclear. Germline-derived CDR1 and CDR2 are SGHTA and FQGNSA. The CDR3 covers 14 residues. The V end lost 5 bases, the J end lost 3 bases, and 13 bases lay between the germline ends. CDR3 sequence (DNA): TGTGCCAGCAGCCAGTATGCAGGAGAAGAGACCCAGTACTTC. Translation: CASSQYAGEETQYF.

This chain links TRBV29-1 with TRBJ1-2; 7 positions agree with TRBD1. The CDR3 consists of 12 residues. In germline, CDR1 is SQVTM, CDR2 ANQGSEA. The J segment lost 8 bases and the V segment lost 7 bases, leaving 10 bases of the junction unmatched. The CDR3 region is CSARATGLGYTF. The CDR3 DNA reads TGCAGCGCCCGTGCGACAGGGCTCGGCTACACCTTC.

V usage is TRBV7-6 and J usage is TRBJ2-4, with TRBD2 identical over 14 bases. Trimming took 5 bases from V and 15 from J; bases not matched to a gene: 24. The length of the CDR3 is 19 residues. Germline values: CDR1 SGHVS, CDR2 FNYEAQ. CDR3 nucleotides: TGTGCCAGCAGCGACGGTAGGGCCGGGACTAGCGGGAGCCTCAGTACTTGGTACTTC. Translating it yields CASSDGRAGTSGSLSTWYF.

This clonotype was counted a few times. The chain uses TRBV4-3 and TRBJ2-4, with 11 bases identical to TRBD1. From germline, CDR1 is LGHNA and CDR2 YSLEER. The V and J ends lost 2 bases and 2 bases, in that order; junction bases with no gene match: 5. The CDR3 totals 17 residues. This CDR3 is CASSQRTGGVSKNIQYF. The CDR3, as DNA: TGCGCCAGCAGCCAACGGACAGGGGGCGTGTCCAAAAACATTCAGTACTTC.

This clonotype was observed a few times. The chain recombines TRBV27 with TRBJ2-5; TRBD1 is a possible D gene (6 bases). V was pared by 4 bases and J by 9 bases, with 15 bases between. CDR1 MNHEY and CDR2 SMNVEV come from the germline V gene (reference sequence). The CDR3 length is 13 residues. The CDR3 DNA reads TGTGCCAGCAGTTCTACAGGGTCAGGAGCCCAGTACTTC. It translates to CASSSTGSGAQYF.

The chain has TRBV9 and TRBJ2-7, with 14 bases fitting TRBD2. Germline-derived CDR1 and CDR2 are SGDLS and YYNGEE. V was clipped by 1 base and J by 5 bases; unmatched bases: 8. This CDR3 contains 17 residues. CDR3 sequence (DNA): TGTGCCAGCAGCGTAACCCCTGGGACTAGCGGGAGCCACGAGCAGTACTTC. Translation gives CASSVTPGTSGSHEQYF.

The chain combines TRBV20-1 with TRBJ1-2, with 7 bases matching TRBD1. V was pared by 5 bases and J by 8 bases, with 5 bases of the junction left unmatched. CDR3 length equals 11 residues. Germline CDR1 reads DFQATT; CDR2 reads SNEGSKA (reference sequence). CDR3 sequence (DNA): TGCAGTGCTCCCGGGACAGCCGGCTACACCTTC. Its protein product is CSAPGTAGYTF.

A few counts support this clonotype. The chain uses TRBV11-2 and TRBJ2-5; TRBD1 aligns across 11 bases. The CDR3 is 15 amino acids. The V gene end was trimmed by 5 bases and the J gene end by 4 bases; junction bases not matched to a gene: 6. CDR1 and CDR2 from the germline V gene are SGHAT and FQNNGV. CDR3 sequence: CASSPSGTGGETQYF. The CDR3 DNA sequence: TGTGCCAGCAGCCCGTCCGGGACAGGGGGAGAGACCCAGTACTTC.

Note on this clonotype: One base away lies a much larger clone, so this may be a sequencing read error. Here the CDR3 DNA reads TGTGCCAGCAGTGTAGCGACAGGGCTCGGAAACATTCAGTACTTC. Translated, it gives CASSVATGLGNIQYF. J is TRBJ2-4 and V is TRBV12-3 or TRBV12-4, with 7 bases lining up with TRBD1. The CDR3 spans 15 residues.

This clonotype was observed a few times. This chain uses TRBV7-6 with TRBJ2-5; TRBD2 might be the D (5 bases). Per germline, CDR1 SGHVS and CDR2 FNYEAQ. The CDR3 spans 14 residues. V shed 6 bases and J shed 5 bases, with 16 bases lying between them. This chain's CDR3 is CASSSRASGETQYF. The CDR3 region has the DNA TGTGCCAGCAGTTCCCGGGCCTCGGGGGAGACCCAGTACTTC.

There are a few counts of this clonotype. This chain links TRBV4-3 with TRBJ2-7; D uncertain. CDR3 length equals 16 residues. In germline, CDR1 is LGHNA, CDR2 YSLEER. With 1 base removed from V and 2 bases from J, the gap between germline ends came to 15 bases. CDR3 sequence reads: CASSQAVGSIAYEQYF. The CDR3 DNA reads as TGCGCCAGCAGCCAAGCCGTGGGTTCAATAGCCTACGAGCAGTACTTC.

In its sample, this clonotype was seen a few times. This rearrangement joins TRBV6-5 to TRBJ2-3; maybe TRBD2 (5 bases). Trimming removed 0 bases from V and 2 bases from J, with 15 bases in between. The germline V gene encodes CDR1 MNHEY and CDR2 SVGAGI. There are 17 residues in the CDR3. The DNA of the CDR3 is TGTGCCAGCAGTTACTCACGCGCTAGCCGAAACACAGATACGCAGTATTTT. It specifies CASSYSRASRNTDTQYF.

The rearrangement links TRBV3-1 to TRBJ1-3; D is unclear. The CDR3 is 18 residues long. V lost 4 bases to trimming and J lost 0 bases, with 19 bases between them. Germline V gene data show CDR1 as LGHDT and CDR2 as YNNKEL (reference sequence). The CDR3 bases are TGTGCCAGCAGCCGGAGAGGATTGGAGGGCCACTCTGGAAACACCATATATTTT. Translation: CASSRRGLEGHSGNTIYF.

A few counts support this clonotype. The chain combines TRBV5-5 with TRBJ2-7; 13 bases align to TRBD2. Germline V gene lookup returns CDR1 SGHKS and CDR2 YYEKEE (reference sequence). V dropped 2 bases and J dropped 2; count of bases not matched to a gene: 4. CDR3 length: 16 amino acids. The CDR3 DNA follows: TGTGCCAGCAGCTTACGACTAGCGGGGGGACCCTACGAGCAGTACTTC. Translating gives CASSLRLAGGPYEQYF.